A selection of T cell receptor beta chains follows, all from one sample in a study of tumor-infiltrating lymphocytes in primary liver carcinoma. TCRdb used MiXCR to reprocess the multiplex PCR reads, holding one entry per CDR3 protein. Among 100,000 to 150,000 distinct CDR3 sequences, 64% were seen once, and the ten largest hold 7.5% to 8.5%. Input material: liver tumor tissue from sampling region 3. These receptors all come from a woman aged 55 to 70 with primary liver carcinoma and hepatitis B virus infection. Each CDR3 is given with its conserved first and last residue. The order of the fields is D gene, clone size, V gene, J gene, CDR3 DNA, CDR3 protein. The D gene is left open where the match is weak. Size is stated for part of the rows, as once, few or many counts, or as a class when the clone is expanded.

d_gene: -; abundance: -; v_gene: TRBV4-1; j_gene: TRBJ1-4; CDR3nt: TGCGCCAGTAGCGCCCCTTGTGAAAAACTGTTTTTT; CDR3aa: CASSAPCEKLFF
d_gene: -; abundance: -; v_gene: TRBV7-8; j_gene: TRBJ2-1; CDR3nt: TGTGCCAGCAGCTTTGGGGGAACACCTTACAATGAGCAGTTCTTC; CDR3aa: CASSFGGTPYNEQFF
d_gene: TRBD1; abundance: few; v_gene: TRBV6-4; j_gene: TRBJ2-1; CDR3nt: TGTGCCAGCAGTGACTCGAGGCAGGGGGACTACAATGAGCAGTTCTTC; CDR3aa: CASSDSRQGDYNEQFF
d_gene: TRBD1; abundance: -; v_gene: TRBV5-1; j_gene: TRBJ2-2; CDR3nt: TGCGCCAGCACCAAAACGGGACAGGGGAACATCGAGGAGCTGTTTTTT; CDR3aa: CASTKTGQGNIEELFF
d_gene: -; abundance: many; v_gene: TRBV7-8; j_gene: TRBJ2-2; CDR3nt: TGTGCCAGCAGCCAACTACTCTACACCGGGGAGCTGTTTTTT; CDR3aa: CASSQLLYTGELFF
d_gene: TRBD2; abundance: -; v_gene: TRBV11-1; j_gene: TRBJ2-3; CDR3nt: TGTCCCAGCAACTTAAGGCAACGTGCGGGAGAGACTCACTTT; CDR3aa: CPSNLRQRAGETHF
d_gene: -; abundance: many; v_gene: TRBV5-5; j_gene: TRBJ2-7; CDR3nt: TGTGCCAGCAGCTTGTTTCCCGGTCTCCAATACGAGCAGTACTTC; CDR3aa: CASSLFPGLQYEQYF
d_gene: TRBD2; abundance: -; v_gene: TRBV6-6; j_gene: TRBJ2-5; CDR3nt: TGCGCCAGCAGTTACCCTCAAGCGGGAGTAGAGATCCAGTACTTC; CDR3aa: CASSYPQAGVEIQYF
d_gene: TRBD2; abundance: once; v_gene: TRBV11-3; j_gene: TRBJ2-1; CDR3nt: TGCGCCAGCAGCCCCCGGGGTAGCGGGGACAATGAGCAGTTCTTC; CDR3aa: CASSPRGSGDNEQFF
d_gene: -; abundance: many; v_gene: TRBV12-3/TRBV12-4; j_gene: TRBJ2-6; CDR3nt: TGTGCCAGCAGTTCGAGGGGGTCTGGGGCCAACGTCCTGACTTTC; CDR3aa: CASSSRGSGANVLTF
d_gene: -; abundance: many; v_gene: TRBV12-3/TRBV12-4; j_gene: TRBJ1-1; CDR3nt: TGTGCCAGCAGTTTAGGGGGAGGGCGAGGGACTGAAGCTTTCTTT; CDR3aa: CASSLGGGRGTEAFF
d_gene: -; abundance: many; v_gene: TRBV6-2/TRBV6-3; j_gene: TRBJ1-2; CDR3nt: TGTGCCAGCAGTTCAGGGAACTATGGCTACACCTTC; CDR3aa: CASSSGNYGYTF
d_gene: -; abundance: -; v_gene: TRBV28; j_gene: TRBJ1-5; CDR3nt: TGTGCCAGCAGTCAAGGGATAGGGACCCGCAACCAGCCCCAGCATTTT; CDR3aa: CASSQGIGTRNQPQHF
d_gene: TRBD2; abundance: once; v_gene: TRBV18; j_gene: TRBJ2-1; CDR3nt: TGTGCCAGCCCACCCCCAACCGAGACTAGCGGGAACAATGAGCAGTTCTTC; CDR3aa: CASPPPTETSGNNEQFF
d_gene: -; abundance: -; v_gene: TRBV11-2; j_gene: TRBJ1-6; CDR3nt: TGTACCAGCAGCTGTGTAGTGAATTCACCCCTCCACTTT; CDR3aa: CTSSCVVNSPLHF
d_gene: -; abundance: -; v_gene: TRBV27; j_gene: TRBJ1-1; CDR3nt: TGTGCCAGCAATAACAGGGTGGGTACTGAAGCTTTCTTT; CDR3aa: CASNNRVGTEAFF
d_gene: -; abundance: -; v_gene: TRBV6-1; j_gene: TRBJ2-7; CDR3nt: TGTGCCAGCAGTTCGTACGGGGTCTCCTACGAGCGGTACTTC; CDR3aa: CASSSYGVSYERYF
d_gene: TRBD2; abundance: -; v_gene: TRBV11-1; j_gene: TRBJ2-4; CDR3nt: TGTGCCATCAGCTTTCCCGGGACTAGCGGGACCAAAAACATTCGGTACTTC; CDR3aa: CAISFPGTSGTKNIRYF
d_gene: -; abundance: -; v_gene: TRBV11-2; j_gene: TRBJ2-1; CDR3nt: TGTACCAACAGTCCCCCTAACGCTGCAACCTACGAGCAGTTCTTC; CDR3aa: CTNSPPNAATYEQFF
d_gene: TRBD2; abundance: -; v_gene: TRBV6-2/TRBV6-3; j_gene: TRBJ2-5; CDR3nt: TGTGCCTGCAACTCCTACGGTATTAGCGGGAGTTCTACTCGGGAGACCCTGTACTTC; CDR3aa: CACNSYGISGSSTRETLYF
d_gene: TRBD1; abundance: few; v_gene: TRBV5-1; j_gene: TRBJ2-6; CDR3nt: TGCGCCAGCAGCCTCAACCCGGGACAGGGCGCCTCTGGGGCCAACGTCCTGACTTTC; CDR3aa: CASSLNPGQGASGANVLTF
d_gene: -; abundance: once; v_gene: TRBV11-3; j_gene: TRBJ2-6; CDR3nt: TGTGCCAGCAGCTCTGAAAGGGCGGGTGGAGCCAACATCCTGACTTTC; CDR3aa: CASSSERAGGANILTF
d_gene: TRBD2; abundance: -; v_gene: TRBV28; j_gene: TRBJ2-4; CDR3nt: TGTGCCGGCATCCCAGAACTAGCGGGAGGGTTTGGCAAAAACATTCAGTACTTC; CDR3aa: CAGIPELAGGFGKNIQYF
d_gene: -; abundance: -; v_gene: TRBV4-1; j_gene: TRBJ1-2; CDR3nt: TGCGCCAGCAGCCAAGTGATAAGGTTCTATGGCTACACCTTC; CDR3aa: CASSQVIRFYGYTF
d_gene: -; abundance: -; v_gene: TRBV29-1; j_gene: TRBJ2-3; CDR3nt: TGCAGCGCCAGACTCCTTGGGGGAGGACTAAGAGATATGCGGTATTTT; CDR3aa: CSARLLGGGLRDMRYF
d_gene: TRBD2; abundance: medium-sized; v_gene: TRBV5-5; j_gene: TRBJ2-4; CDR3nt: TGTGCCAGCAGCTTAGCCGGGACTAGCGGCCTTGAGGACATTCAGTACTTC; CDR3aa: CASSLAGTSGLEDIQYF
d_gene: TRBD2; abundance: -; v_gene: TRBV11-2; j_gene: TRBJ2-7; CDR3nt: TGTGCCAGCACGACTCCTGGTCGGGAGGCATGGGGGGGGCAGTACTTC; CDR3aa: CASTTPGREAWGGQYF
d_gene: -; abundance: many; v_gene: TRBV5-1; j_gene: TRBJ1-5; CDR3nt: TGCGCCAGCAGCTTGGATGGACCTTATAGCAATCAGCCCCAGCATTTT; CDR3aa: CASSLDGPYSNQPQHF
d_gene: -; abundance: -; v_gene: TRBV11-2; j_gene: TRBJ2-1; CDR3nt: TGTGCCAGCAGCTTAGATTTAGCGGATGAGTGGTTCTTC; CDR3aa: CASSLDLADEWFF
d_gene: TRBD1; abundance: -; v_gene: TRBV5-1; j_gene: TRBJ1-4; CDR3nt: TGCACCAGCAGCGGGACAGGGGATGAAAAACTGTTTTTT; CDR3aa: CTSSGTGDEKLFF